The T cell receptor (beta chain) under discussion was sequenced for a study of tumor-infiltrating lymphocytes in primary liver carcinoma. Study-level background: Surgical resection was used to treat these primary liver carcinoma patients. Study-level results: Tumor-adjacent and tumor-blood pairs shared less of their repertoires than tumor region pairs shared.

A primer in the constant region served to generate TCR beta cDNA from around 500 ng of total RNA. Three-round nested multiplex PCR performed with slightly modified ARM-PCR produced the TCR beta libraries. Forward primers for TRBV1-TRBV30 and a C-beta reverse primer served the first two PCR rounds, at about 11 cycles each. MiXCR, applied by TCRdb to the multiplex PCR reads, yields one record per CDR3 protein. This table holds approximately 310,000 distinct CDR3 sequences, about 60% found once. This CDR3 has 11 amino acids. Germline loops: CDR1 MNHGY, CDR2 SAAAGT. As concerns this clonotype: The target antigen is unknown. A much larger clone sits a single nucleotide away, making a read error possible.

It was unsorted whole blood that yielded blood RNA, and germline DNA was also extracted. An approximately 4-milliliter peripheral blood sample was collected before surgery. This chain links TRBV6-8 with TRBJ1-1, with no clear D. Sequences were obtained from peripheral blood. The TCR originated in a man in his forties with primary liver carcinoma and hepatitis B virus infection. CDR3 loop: CASSHSDLLSF. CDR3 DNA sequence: TGTGCCAGCAGTCACTCTGACCTTCTGAGTTTT.